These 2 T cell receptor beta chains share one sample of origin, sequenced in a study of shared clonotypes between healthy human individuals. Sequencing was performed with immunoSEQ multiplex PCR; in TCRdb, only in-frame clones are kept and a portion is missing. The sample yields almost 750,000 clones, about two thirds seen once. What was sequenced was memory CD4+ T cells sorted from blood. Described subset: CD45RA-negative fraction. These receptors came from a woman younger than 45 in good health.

The CDR3 loop is CASSPPVGSGELFF. The CDR3 DNA sequence: TGTGCCAGCTCACCACCGGTGGGGAGCGGGGAGCTGTTTTTT. V gene TRBV18 combines with J gene TRBJ2-2; possibly TRBD2 for D (5 bases). V was clipped by 0 bases and J by 7 bases, with 9 bases between them. Germline CDR1 and CDR2: KGHSH and LQKENI. This CDR3 region has 14 residues.

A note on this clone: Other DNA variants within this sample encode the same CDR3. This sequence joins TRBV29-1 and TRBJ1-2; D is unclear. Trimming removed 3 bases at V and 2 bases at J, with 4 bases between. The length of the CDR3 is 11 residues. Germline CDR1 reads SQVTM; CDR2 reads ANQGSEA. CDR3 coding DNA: TGCAGCGTTGAGGAGAACTATGGCTACACCTTC. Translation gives CSVEENYGYTF.